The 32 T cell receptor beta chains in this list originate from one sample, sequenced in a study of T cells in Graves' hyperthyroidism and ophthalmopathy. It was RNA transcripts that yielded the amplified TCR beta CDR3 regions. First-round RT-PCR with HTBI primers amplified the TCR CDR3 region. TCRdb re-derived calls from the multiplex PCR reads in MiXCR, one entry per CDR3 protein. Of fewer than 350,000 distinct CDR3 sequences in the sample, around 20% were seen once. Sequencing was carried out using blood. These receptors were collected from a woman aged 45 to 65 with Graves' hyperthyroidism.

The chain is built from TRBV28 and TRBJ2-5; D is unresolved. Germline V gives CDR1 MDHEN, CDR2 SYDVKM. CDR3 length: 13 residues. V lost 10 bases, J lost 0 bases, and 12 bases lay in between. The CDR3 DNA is TGTGCCATCCTCCCGGGTCACCAAGAGACCCAGTACTTC. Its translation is CAILPGHQETQYF.

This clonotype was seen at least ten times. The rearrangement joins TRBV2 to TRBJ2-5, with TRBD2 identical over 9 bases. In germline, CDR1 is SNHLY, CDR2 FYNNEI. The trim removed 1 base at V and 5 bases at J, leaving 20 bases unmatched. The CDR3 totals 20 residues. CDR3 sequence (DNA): TGTGCCAGCAGTGAAGAAAAACGACTAGCGGTACTCGGAGGTCAGGAGACCCAGTACTTC. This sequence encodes CASSEEKRLAVLGGQETQYF.

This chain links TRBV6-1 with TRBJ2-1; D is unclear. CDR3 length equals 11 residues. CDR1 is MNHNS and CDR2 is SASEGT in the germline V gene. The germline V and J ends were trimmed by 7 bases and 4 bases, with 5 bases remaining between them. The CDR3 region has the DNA TGTGCCAGCAAAGCGTACAATGAGCAGTTCTTC. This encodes CASKAYNEQFF.

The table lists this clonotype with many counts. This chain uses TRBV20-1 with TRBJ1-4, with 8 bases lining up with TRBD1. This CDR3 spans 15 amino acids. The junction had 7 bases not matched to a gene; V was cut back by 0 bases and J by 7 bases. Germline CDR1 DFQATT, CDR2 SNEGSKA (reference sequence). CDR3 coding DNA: TGCAGTGCTAGAGATATCGCCGGGACAGGTGAAAAACTGTTTTTT. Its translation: CSARDIAGTGEKLFF.

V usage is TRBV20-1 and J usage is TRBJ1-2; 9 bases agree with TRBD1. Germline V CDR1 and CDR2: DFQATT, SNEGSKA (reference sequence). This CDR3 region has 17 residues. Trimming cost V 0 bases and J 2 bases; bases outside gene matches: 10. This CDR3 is CSARDAGSGQGNYGYTF. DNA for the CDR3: TGCAGTGCTAGAGATGCTGGGTCGGGACAGGGCAACTATGGCTACACCTTC.

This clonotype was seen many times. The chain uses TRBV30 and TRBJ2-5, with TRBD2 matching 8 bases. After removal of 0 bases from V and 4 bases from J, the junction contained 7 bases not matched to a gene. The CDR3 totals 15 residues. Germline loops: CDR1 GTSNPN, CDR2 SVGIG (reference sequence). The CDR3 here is CAWSVLGSGGETQYF. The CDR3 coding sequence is TGTGCCTGGAGTGTACTGGGAAGCGGGGGAGAGACCCAGTACTTC.

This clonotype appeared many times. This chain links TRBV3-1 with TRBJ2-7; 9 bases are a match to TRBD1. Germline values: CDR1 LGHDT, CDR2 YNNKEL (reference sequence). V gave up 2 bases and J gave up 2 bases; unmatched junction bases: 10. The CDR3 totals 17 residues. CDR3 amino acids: CASSQRSPGQGAYEQYF. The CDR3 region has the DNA TGTGCCAGCAGCCAACGCTCTCCGGGACAGGGTGCCTACGAGCAGTACTTC.

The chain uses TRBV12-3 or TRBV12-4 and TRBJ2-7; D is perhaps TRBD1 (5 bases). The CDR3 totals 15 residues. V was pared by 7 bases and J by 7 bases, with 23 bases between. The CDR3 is CASTPAGREVTEQYF. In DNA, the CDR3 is TGTGCCAGCACCCCTGCCGGCAGGGAAGTAACGGAGCAGTACTTC.

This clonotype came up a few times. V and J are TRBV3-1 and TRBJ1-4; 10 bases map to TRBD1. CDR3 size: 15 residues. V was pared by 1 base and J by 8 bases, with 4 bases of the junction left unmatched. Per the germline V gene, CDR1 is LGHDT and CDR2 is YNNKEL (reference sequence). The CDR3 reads CASSQGGQGVEKLFF. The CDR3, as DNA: TGTGCCAGCAGCCAAGGAGGACAGGGGGTAGAAAAACTGTTTTTT. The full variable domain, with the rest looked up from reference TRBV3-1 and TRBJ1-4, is DTAVSQTPKYLVTQMGNDKSIKCEQNLGHDTMYWYKQDSKKFLKIMFSYNNKELIINETVPNRFSPKSPDKAHLNLHINSLELGDSAVYFCASSQGGQGVEKLFFGSGTQLSVL.

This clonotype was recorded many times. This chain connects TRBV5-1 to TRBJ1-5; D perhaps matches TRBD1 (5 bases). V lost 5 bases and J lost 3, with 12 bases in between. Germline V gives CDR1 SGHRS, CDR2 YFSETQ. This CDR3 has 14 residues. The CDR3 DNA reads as TGCGCCAGCAGTCGGGACGGAGACAATCAGCCCCAGCATTTT. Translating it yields CASSRDGDNQPQHF.

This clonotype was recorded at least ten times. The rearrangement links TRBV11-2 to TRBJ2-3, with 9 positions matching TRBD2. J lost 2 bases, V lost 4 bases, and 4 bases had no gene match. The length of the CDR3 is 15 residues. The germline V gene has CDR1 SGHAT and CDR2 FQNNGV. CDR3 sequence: CASSYLAGTTDTQYF. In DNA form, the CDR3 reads TGTGCCAGCAGCTACCTAGCGGGGACCACAGATACGCAGTATTTT.

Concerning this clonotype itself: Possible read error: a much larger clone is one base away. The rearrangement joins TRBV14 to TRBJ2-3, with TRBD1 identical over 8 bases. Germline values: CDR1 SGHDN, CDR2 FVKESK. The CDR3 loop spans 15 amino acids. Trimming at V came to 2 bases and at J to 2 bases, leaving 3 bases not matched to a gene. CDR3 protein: CASSQRTGHTDTQYF. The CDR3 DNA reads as TGTGCCAGCAGCCAACGGACAGGGCACACAGATACGCAGTATTTT.

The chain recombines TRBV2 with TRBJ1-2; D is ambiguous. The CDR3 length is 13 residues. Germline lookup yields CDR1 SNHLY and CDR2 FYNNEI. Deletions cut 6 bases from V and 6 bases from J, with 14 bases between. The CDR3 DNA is TGTGCCAGCAGCGCGGACGTCAGAGATGGCTACACCTTC. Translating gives CASSADVRDGYTF.

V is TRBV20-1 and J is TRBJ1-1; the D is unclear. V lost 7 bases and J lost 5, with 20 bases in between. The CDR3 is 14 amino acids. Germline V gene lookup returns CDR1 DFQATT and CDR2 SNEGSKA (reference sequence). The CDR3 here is CSVKGGSRGTEAFF. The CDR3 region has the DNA TGCAGTGTTAAGGGAGGTTCGCGCGGTACTGAAGCTTTCTTT.

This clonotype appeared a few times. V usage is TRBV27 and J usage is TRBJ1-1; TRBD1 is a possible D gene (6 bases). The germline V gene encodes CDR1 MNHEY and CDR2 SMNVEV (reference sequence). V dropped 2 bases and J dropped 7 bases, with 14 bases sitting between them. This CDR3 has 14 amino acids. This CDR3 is CASSLTRGRNEAFF. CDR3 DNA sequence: TGTGCCAGCAGTTTAACGAGGGGGAGGAATGAAGCTTTCTTT.

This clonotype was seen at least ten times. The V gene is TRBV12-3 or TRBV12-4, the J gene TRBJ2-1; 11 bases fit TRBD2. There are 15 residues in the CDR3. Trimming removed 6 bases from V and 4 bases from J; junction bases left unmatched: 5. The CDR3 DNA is TGTGCCAGCAGCATAGCGGGAGGGCCTTACAATGAGCAGTTCTTC. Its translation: CASSIAGGPYNEQFF.

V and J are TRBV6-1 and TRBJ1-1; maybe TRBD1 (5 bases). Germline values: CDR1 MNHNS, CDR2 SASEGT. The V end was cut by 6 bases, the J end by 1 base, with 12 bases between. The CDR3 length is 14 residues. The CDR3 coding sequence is TGTGCCAGCAGCAATACAGGAGGGAACACTGAAGCTTTCTTT. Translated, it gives CASSNTGGNTEAFF.

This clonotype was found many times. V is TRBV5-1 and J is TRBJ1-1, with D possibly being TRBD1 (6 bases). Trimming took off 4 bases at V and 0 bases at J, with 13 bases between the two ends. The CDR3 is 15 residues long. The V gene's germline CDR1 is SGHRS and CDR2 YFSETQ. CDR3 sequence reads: CASSQARGMNTEAFF. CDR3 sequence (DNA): TGCGCCAGCAGCCAGGCCAGGGGAATGAACACTGAAGCTTTCTTT.

The CDR3 reads CASSISGSAGELFF. The CDR3 DNA follows: TGTGCCAGCAGCATCTCGGGTTCCGCCGGGGAGCTGTTTTTT. The chain couples TRBV7-3 to TRBJ2-2; D is uncertain. Germline CDR1 reads SGHTA; CDR2 reads FQGTGA. V was shortened by 5 bases and J by 6 bases, with 13 bases between the two germline ends. This CDR3 has 14 residues.

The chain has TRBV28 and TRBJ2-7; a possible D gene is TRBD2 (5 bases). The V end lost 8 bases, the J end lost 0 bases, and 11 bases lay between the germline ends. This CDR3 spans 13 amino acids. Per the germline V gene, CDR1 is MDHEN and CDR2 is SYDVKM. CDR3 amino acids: CASSFTSSYEQYF. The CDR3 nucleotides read TGTGCCAGCTCTTTTACTAGCTCCTACGAGCAGTACTTC.

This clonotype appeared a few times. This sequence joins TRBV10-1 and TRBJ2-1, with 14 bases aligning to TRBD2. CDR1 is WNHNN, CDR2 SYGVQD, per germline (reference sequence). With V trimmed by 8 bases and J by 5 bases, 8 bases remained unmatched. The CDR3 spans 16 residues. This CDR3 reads CASSGLAGVGDNEQFF. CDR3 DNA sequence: TGCGCCAGCTCGGGACTAGCGGGAGTAGGCGACAATGAGCAGTTCTTC.

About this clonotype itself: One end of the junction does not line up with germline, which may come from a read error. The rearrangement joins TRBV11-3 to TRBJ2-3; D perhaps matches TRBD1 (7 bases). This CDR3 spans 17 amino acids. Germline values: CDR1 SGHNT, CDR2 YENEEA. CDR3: CVSSFRAGTAITDTQYF. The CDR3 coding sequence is TGTGTCAGCAGCTTCCGGGCGGGGACAGCCATCACAGATACGCAGTATTTT.

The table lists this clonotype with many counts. In DNA, the CDR3 is TGCAGTGCTCCACGAGCCGGACAAAGCACAGATACGCAGTATTTT. Residues: CSAPRAGQSTDTQYF. The chain uses TRBV20-1 and TRBJ2-3; weak D call: TRBD1 (5 bases). V was pared by 5 bases and J by 0 bases, with 15 bases between. The CDR3 totals 15 residues. Germline CDR1 and CDR2: DFQATT and SNEGSKA (reference sequence).

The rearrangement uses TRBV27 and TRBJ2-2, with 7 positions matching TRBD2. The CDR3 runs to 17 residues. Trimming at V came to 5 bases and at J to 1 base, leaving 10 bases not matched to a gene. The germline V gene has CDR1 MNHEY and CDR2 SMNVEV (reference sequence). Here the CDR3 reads CASSLRGSGLNTGELFF. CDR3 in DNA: TGTGCCAGCAGTCTCCGGGGTAGCGGGTTGAACACCGGGGAGCTGTTTTTT.

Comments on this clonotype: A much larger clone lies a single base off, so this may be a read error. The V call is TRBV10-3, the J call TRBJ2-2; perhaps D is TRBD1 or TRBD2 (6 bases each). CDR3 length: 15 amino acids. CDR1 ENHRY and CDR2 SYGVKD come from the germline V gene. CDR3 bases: TGTGCCATCAGTGACAGGGGAGGTAACACCCGGGAGCTGTTTTTT. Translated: CAISDRGGNTRELFF.

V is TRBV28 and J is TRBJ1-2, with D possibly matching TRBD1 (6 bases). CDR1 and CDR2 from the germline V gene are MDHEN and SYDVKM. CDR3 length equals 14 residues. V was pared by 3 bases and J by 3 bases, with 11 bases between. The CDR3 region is CASSFRGWDYGYTF. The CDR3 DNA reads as TGTGCCAGCAGTTTTAGGGGGTGGGACTATGGCTACACCTTC.

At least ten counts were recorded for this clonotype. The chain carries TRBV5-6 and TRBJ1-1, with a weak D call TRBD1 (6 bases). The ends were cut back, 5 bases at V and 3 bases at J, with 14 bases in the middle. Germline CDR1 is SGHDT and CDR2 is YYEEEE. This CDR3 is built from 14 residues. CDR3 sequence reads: CASRLRDTYTEAFF. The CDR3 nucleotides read TGTGCCAGCAGGCTCCGGGACACCTACACTGAAGCTTTCTTT.

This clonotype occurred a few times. The CDR3: CASSLVGIPETQYF. The DNA of the CDR3 is TGTGCCAGCAGTTTAGTAGGGATTCCGGAGACCCAGTACTTC. The V and J genes are TRBV28 and TRBJ2-5, with D uncertain. Trimming removed 2 bases from V and 5 bases from J, with 12 bases in between. Germline V gene sequence: CDR1 MDHEN, CDR2 SYDVKM. The length of the CDR3 is 14 residues.

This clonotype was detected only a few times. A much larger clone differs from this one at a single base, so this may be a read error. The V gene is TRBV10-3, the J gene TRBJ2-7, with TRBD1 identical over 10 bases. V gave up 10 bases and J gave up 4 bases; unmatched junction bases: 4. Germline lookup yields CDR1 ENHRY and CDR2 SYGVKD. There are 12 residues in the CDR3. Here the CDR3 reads CATRQGAYEQYF. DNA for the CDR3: TGTGCCACCCGACAGGGGGCTTACGAGCAGTACTTC.

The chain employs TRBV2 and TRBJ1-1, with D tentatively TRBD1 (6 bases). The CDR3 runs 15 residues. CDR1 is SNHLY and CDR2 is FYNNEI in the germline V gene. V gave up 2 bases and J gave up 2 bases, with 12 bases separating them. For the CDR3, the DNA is TGTGCCAGCAGTGAACAGGGGCTAAGAAACACTGAAGCTTTCTTT. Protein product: CASSEQGLRNTEAFF.

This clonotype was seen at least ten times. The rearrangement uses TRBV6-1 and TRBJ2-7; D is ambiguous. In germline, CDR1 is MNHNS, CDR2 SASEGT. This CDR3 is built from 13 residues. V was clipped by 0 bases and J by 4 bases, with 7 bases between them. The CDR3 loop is CASSEADPYEQYF. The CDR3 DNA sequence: TGTGCCAGCAGTGAAGCGGACCCATACGAGCAGTACTTC.

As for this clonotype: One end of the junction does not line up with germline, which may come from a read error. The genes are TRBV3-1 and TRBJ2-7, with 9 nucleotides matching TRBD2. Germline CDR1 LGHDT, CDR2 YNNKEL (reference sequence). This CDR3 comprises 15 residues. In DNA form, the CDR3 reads TGTGCCAACAGCACTCAAGGCGGGGGGGCGAGGGAGCAGTACTTC. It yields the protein CANSTQGGGAREQYF.